This T cell receptor (beta chain) was sequenced for a study of T cell responses to AZD1222 COVID-19 vaccine. The study, taken as a whole, reports: The study identified only six AZD1222 recipients as seropositive at baseline.

Germline values: CDR1 KGHDR, CDR2 SFDVKD. The CDR3 length is 16 residues. V lost 0 bases and J lost 4, with 14 bases in between. A word on this clone: Its target is not known.

Sequencing used immunoSEQ multiplex PCR; TCRdb keeps in-frame clones, though not all of them. The sample includes 100,000 to 150,000 clones, around 89% of them seen just once. Sequenced here: peripheral blood, sampled on day 0 of MenACWY control vaccination. The chain carries TRBV24-1 and TRBJ1-1; a possible D gene is TRBD1 (6 bases). This clonotype was obtained from an adult in good health. The CDR3 here is CATSDLRSQGTTEAFF. As DNA, the CDR3 is TGTGCCACCAGTGATTTGCGGTCGCAGGGGACCACTGAAGCTTTCTTT.